Below are 5 T cell receptor beta chains sequenced from a single sample in a study of OX40 agonist ivuxolimab in advanced cancers. The data were produced by immunoSEQ multiplex PCR, yet TCRdb's version contains in-frame clones alone and is incomplete. The sample yields 70,000 or so clones, more than 85% seen once. This specimen was CD4+ or CD8+ T cells sorted from blood, taken in a trial of the OX40 agonist ivuxolimab. Receptor source: an adult with an advanced solid tumor such as melanoma, head and neck, liver or kidney cancer.

The chain carries TRBV29-1 and TRBJ1-1, with D unresolved. This CDR3 is 10 amino acids long. V was pared by 8 bases and J by 7 bases, with 11 bases between. CDR1 is SQVTM and CDR2 is ANQGSEA in the germline V gene. Here the CDR3 reads CSPEENEAFF. Written as DNA, the CDR3 is TGCAGCCCCGAGGAGAATGAAGCTTTCTTT.

V is TRBV19 and J is TRBJ2-7, with D perhaps TRBD2 (6 bases). The CDR3 is made up of 16 amino acids. Trimming stripped 3 bases from V and 6 bases from J, with 21 bases between. Germline CDR1 LNHDA, CDR2 SQIVND (reference sequence). CDR3 residues: CASSIFGPGEGSEQYF. The DNA of the CDR3 is TGTGCCAGTAGTATTTTCGGACCGGGGGAAGGTAGCGAGCAGTACTTC.

CDR3 DNA: TGTGCCAGCACACAACAGAAAGGGTTCTCACCCCTCCACTTT. Translation gives CASTQQKGFSPLHF. This sequence joins TRBV7-8 and TRBJ1-6; D uncertain. Trimming removed 7 bases at V and 10 bases at J, with 17 bases between. The V gene's germline CDR1 is SGHVS and CDR2 FQNEAQ. The length of the CDR3 is 14 residues.

This chain links TRBV5-1 with TRBJ2-3, with 7 bases matching TRBD1. The germline V gene has CDR1 SGHRS and CDR2 YFSETQ. V trimming: 5 bases; J trimming: 0 bases; junction bases outside the gene matches: 3. This CDR3 region has 14 residues. CDR3 nucleotide sequence: TGCGCCAGCAGTCGGGACAGAAGCACAGATACGCAGTATTTT. Amino acid sequence: CASSRDRSTDTQYF. The variable domain in full, with the rest retrieved from reference TRBV5-1 and TRBJ2-3, is KAGVTQTPRYLIKTRGQQVTLSCSPISGHRSVSWYQQTPGQGLQFLFEYFSETQRNKGNFPGRFSGRQFSNSRSEMNVSTLELGDSALYLCASSRDRSTDTQYFGPGTRLTVL.

The J gene is TRBJ1-1, the V gene TRBV5-5; unclear D gene. V lost 0 bases to trimming and J lost 1 base, with 4 bases between them. Germline V gene lookup returns CDR1 SGHKS and CDR2 YYEKEE (reference sequence). This CDR3 region has 13 residues. CDR3 amino acids: CASSLEENTEAFF. CDR3 sequence (DNA): TGTGCCAGCAGCTTGGAGGAGAACACTGAAGCTTTCTTT. Combining the CDR3 with reference TRBV5-5 and TRBJ1-1 gives the whole variable domain DAGVTQSPTHLIKTRGQQVTLRCSPISGHKSVSWYQQVLGQGPQFIFQYYEKEERGRGNFPDRFSARQFPNYSSELNVNALLLGDSALYLCASSLEENTEAFFGQGTRLTVV.